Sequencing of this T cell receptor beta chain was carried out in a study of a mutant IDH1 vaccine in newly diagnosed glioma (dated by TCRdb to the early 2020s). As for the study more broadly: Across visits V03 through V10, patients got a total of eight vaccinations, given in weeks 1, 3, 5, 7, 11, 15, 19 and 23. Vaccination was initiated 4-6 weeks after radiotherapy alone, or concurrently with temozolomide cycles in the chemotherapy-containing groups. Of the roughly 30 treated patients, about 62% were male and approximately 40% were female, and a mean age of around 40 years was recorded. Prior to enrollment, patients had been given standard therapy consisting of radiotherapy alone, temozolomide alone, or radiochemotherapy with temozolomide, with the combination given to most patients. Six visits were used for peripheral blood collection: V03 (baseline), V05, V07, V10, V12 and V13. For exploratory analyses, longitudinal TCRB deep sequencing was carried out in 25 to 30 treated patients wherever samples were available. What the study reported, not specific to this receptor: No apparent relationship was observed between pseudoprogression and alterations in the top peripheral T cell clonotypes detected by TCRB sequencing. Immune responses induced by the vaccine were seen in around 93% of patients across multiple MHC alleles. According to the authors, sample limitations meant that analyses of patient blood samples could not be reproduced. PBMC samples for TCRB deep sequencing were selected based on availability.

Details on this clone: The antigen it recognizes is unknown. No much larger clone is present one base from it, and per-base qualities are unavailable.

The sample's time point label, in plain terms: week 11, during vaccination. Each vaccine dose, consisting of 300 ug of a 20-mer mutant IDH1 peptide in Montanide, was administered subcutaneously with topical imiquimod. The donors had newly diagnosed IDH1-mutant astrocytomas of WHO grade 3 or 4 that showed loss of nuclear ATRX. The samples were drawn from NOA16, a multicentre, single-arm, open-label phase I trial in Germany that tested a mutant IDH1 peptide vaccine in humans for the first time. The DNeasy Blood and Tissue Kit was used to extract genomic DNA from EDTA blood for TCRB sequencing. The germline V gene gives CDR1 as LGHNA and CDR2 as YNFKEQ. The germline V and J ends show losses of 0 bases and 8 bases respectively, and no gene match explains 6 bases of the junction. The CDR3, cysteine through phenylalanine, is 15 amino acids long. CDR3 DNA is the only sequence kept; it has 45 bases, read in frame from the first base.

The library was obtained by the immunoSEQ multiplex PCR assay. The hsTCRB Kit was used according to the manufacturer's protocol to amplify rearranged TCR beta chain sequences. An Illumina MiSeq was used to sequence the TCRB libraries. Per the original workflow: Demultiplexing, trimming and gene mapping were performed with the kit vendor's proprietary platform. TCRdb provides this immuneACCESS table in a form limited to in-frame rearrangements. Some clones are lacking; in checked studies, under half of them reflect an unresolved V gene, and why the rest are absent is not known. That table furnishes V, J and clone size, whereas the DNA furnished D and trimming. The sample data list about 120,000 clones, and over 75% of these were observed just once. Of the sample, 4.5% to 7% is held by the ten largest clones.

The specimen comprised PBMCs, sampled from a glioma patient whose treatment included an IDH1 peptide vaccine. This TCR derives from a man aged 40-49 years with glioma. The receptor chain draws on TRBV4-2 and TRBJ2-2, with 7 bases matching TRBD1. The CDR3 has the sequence CASSQDPTGPGELFF. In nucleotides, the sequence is TGTGCCAGCAGCCAAGACCCGACAGGGCCGGGGGAGCTGTTTTTT.